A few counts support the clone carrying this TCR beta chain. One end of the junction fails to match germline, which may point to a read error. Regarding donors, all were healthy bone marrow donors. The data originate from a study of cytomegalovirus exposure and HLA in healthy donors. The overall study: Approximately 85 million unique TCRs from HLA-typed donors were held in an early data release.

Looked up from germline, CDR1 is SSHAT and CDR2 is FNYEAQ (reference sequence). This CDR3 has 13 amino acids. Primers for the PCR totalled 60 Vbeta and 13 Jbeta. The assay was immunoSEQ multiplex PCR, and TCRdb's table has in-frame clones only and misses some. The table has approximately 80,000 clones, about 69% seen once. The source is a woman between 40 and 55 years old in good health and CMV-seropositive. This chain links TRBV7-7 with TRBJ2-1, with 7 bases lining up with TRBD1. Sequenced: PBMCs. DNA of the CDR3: TGTGCTAGCAGCTTCCAAACAGGGGATGAGCAGTTCTTC. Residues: CASSFQTGDEQFF.